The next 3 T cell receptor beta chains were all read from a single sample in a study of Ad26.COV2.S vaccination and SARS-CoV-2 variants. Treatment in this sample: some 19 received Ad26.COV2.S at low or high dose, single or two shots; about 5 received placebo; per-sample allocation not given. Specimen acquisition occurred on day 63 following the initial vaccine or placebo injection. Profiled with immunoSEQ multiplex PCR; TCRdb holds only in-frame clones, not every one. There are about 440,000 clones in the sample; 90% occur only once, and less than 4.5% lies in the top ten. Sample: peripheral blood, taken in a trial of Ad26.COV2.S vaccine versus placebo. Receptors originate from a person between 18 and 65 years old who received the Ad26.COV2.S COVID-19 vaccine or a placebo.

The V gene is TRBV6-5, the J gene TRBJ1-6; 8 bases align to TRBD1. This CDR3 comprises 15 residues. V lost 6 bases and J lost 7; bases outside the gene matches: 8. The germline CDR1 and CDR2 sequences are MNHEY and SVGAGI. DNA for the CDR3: TGTGCCAGCAGACAGCCGACAGGGGAGAATTCACCCCTCCACTTT. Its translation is CASRQPTGENSPLHF.

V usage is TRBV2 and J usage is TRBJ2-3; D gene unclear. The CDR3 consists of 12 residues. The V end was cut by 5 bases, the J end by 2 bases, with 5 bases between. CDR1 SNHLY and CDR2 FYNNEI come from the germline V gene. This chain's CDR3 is CASSPDTDTQYF. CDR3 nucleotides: TGTGCCAGCAGTCCTGACACAGATACGCAGTATTTT.

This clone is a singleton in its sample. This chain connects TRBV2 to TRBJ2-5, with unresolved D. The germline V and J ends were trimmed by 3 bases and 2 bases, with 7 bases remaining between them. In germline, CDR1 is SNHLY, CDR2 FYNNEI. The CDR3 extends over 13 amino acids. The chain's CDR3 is CASSEYKQETQYF. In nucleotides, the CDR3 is TGTGCCAGCAGTGAGTACAAACAAGAGACCCAGTACTTC.